The rows below give T cell receptor beta chains drawn from one sample of a study of OX40 agonist ivuxolimab in advanced cancers. This table comes from immunoSEQ multiplex PCR, and its TCRdb copy is limited to in-frame clones, with some not included. This sample carries tens of thousands of clones, just under 95% of them seen once, and the ten largest clones take 11%. This specimen was CD4+ or CD8+ T cells sorted from blood, taken in a trial of the OX40 agonist ivuxolimab. These receptors were obtained from an adult with an advanced solid tumor such as melanoma, head and neck, liver or kidney cancer. CDR3s include the opening cysteine and the closing phenylalanine or tryptophan. The D gene is left open where the match is weak. Expanded clones are given a class, and other clones once, few, many or no size at all.

J gene: TRBJ1-1; V gene: TRBV21-1; clone size: .; D gene: .; CDR3 DNA: TGTGCCAGCAGCAAAGGACGGAGAGGGGGTTTCACTGAAGCTTTCTTT; CDR3 protein: CASSKGRRGGFTEAFF
J gene: TRBJ2-4; V gene: TRBV6-5; clone size: .; D gene: .; CDR3 DNA: TGTGCCAGCAGTTATGACTCCTATCTAGCCAAAAACATTCAGTACTTC; CDR3 protein: CASSYDSYLAKNIQYF
J gene: TRBJ2-1; V gene: TRBV6-5; clone size: once; D gene: .; CDR3 DNA: TGTGCCAGCAGTGTAAGGGATTGGGATGAGCAGTTCTTC; CDR3 protein: CASSVRDWDEQFF
J gene: TRBJ2-7; V gene: TRBV27; clone size: once; D gene: TRBD2; CDR3 DNA: TGTGCCAGCAGCCCCGGACTAGCGGGAGTCCAGTACTTC; CDR3 protein: CASSPGLAGVQYF
J gene: TRBJ2-6; V gene: TRBV11-2; clone size: .; D gene: .; CDR3 DNA: TGTGCCAGCAGCTCCTCTCTGGACGCCATCTCTGGGGCCAACGTCCTGACTTTC; CDR3 protein: CASSSSLDAISGANVLTF
J gene: TRBJ2-2; V gene: TRBV11-2; clone size: .; D gene: .; CDR3 DNA: TGTGCCAGCAGCTTAGTGTATGAGGGCGGGGAGCTGTTTTTT; CDR3 protein: CASSLVYEGGELFF
J gene: TRBJ1-3; V gene: TRBV19; clone size: .; D gene: .; CDR3 DNA: TGTGCCAGTAGTATGGTGGCAGCCTCTGGAAACACCATATATTTT; CDR3 protein: CASSMVAASGNTIYF
J gene: TRBJ2-5; V gene: TRBV9; clone size: .; D gene: .; CDR3 DNA: TGTGCCAGCAGCGTGGGGGAGGAGTCGGGAGAGACCCAGTACTTC; CDR3 protein: CASSVGEESGETQYF
J gene: TRBJ1-4; V gene: TRBV13; clone size: .; D gene: .; CDR3 DNA: TGTGCCAGCAGCATAGGAACAGCAGCAACTAATGAAAAACTGTTTTTT; CDR3 protein: CASSIGTAATNEKLFF
J gene: TRBJ2-1; V gene: TRBV9; clone size: .; D gene: .; CDR3 DNA: TGTGCCAGCAGCGTAGGGGGAAATAGACTCTCCTACAATGAGCAGTTCTTC; CDR3 protein: CASSVGGNRLSYNEQFF
J gene: TRBJ2-5; V gene: TRBV9; clone size: .; D gene: TRBD1; CDR3 DNA: TGTGCCAGCAGCGTCACCGGGACAGGGACTTGGGAGACCCAGTACTTC; CDR3 protein: CASSVTGTGTWETQYF
J gene: TRBJ2-1; V gene: TRBV4-1; clone size: .; D gene: .; CDR3 DNA: TGCGCCAGCAGCCAAGATATCGGTACCGGCCTCTACAATGAGCAGTTCTTC; CDR3 protein: CASSQDIGTGLYNEQFF
J gene: TRBJ2-7; V gene: TRBV5-1; clone size: .; D gene: .; CDR3 DNA: TGCGCCAGCAGCCTTACCGGACAAGACGAGCAGTACTTC; CDR3 protein: CASSLTGQDEQYF
J gene: TRBJ2-1; V gene: TRBV7-9; clone size: .; D gene: .; CDR3 DNA: TGTGCCAGCAGCTTGCAGGGGCCGTTCTTC; CDR3 protein: CASSLQGPFF
J gene: TRBJ1-1; V gene: TRBV5-1; clone size: .; D gene: .; CDR3 DNA: TGCGCCAGCAGCTTGACAGGAGTCGGGGCTGAAGCTTTCTTT; CDR3 protein: CASSLTGVGAEAFF
J gene: TRBJ1-1; V gene: TRBV9; clone size: .; D gene: .; CDR3 DNA: TGTGCCAGCAGCATGGGGGGTCACACTGAAGCTTTCTTT; CDR3 protein: CASSMGGHTEAFF
J gene: TRBJ2-5; V gene: TRBV28; clone size: .; D gene: .; CDR3 DNA: TGTGCCAGCAGCCCCCCGGAGCAGTACTTC; CDR3 protein: CASSPPEQYF
J gene: TRBJ2-1; V gene: TRBV30; clone size: .; D gene: TRBD2; CDR3 DNA: TGTGCCTGGATGCCTAGCGGGCGCACCGACAATGAGCAGTTCTTC; CDR3 protein: CAWMPSGRTDNEQFF
J gene: TRBJ1-1; V gene: TRBV9; clone size: .; D gene: .; CDR3 DNA: TGTGCCAGCAGCGGACCCCGAGAAGCGCATGAAGCTTTCTTT; CDR3 protein: CASSGPREAHEAFF
J gene: TRBJ2-3; V gene: TRBV13; clone size: .; D gene: TRBD2; CDR3 DNA: TGTGCCAGCAGCTTCGGACTAGCGGGAGGGTTCTACACAGATACGCAGTATTTT; CDR3 protein: CASSFGLAGGFYTDTQYF
J gene: TRBJ1-5; V gene: TRBV28; clone size: .; D gene: TRBD1; CDR3 DNA: TGTGCCAGCAAAAAGACAGGGGTTGGGAATCAGCCCCAGCATTTT; CDR3 protein: CASKKTGVGNQPQHF
J gene: TRBJ2-7; V gene: TRBV7-2; clone size: .; D gene: TRBD2; CDR3 DNA: TGTGCCAGCAGCTCTGCCCTGGGTATAGCGGGGGGTCCCTACGAGCAGTACTTC; CDR3 protein: CASSSALGIAGGPYEQYF
J gene: TRBJ2-7; V gene: TRBV20-1; clone size: .; D gene: .; CDR3 DNA: TGCAGTGCCATCGGTTCCTACGAGCAGTACTTC; CDR3 protein: CSAIGSYEQYF
J gene: TRBJ1-1; V gene: TRBV28; clone size: .; D gene: TRBD1; CDR3 DNA: TGTGCCAGCAACCCTATGACCTCCAGGGGGCTCACTGAAGCTTTCTTT; CDR3 protein: CASNPMTSRGLTEAFF
J gene: TRBJ2-5; V gene: TRBV7-3; clone size: .; D gene: .; CDR3 DNA: TGTGCCAGCAGCTCCCCGTTGGCTAGCGCCATCCAAGAGACCCAGTACTTC; CDR3 protein: CASSSPLASAIQETQYF
J gene: TRBJ2-7; V gene: TRBV5-1; clone size: .; D gene: .; CDR3 DNA: TGCGCCAGCAGCTTGGAACTGGACTACGAGCAGTACTTC; CDR3 protein: CASSLELDYEQYF
J gene: TRBJ2-1; V gene: TRBV9; clone size: .; D gene: TRBD1; CDR3 DNA: TGTGCCAGCAGCCGGGACAGGGGTGTCGAGCAGTTCTTC; CDR3 protein: CASSRDRGVEQFF
J gene: TRBJ2-1; V gene: TRBV9; clone size: .; D gene: .; CDR3 DNA: TGTGCCAGCAGCAATATGAACAATGAGCAGTTCTTC; CDR3 protein: CASSNMNNEQFF
J gene: TRBJ2-5; V gene: TRBV6-5; clone size: .; D gene: TRBD2; CDR3 DNA: TGTGCCAGCAGTTATTGGGGGGAGGGCCCGAAGACCCAGTACTTC; CDR3 protein: CASSYWGEGPKTQYF
J gene: TRBJ1-1; V gene: TRBV5-1; clone size: .; D gene: .; CDR3 DNA: TGCGCCAGCACTCAGACAGCCAGCACTGAAGCTTTCTTT; CDR3 protein: CASTQTASTEAFF
J gene: TRBJ2-3; V gene: TRBV7-9; clone size: .; D gene: TRBD2; CDR3 DNA: TGTGCCAGCAGCCGGGTAGCGGGAGTGACAGATACGCAGTATTTT; CDR3 protein: CASSRVAGVTDTQYF
J gene: TRBJ2-7; V gene: TRBV4-3; clone size: .; D gene: .; CDR3 DNA: TGCGCCAGCAGCCAAGGGCGCGGAACCTCCTACGAGCAGTACTTC; CDR3 protein: CASSQGRGTSYEQYF
J gene: TRBJ1-1; V gene: TRBV28; clone size: .; D gene: .; CDR3 DNA: TGTGCCAGCAGTCCCTTCGGGGAGGTGGAAGAAGCTTTCTTT; CDR3 protein: CASSPFGEVEEAFF
J gene: TRBJ1-1; V gene: TRBV28; clone size: .; D gene: .; CDR3 DNA: TGTGCCAGCAGTTCCCCGTCTGAAGCTTTCTTT; CDR3 protein: CASSSPSEAFF
J gene: TRBJ2-1; V gene: TRBV7-8; clone size: .; D gene: .; CDR3 DNA: TGTGCCAGCAGCTTAGACCTAGCGCGGTTCTCCTACAATGAGCAGTTCTTC; CDR3 protein: CASSLDLARFSYNEQFF
J gene: TRBJ1-1; V gene: TRBV7-9; clone size: once; D gene: .; CDR3 DNA: TGTGCCAGCAGCCCCCTTCCCGGGGTGAACACTGAAGCTTTCTTT; CDR3 protein: CASSPLPGVNTEAFF
J gene: TRBJ1-5; V gene: TRBV7-2; clone size: .; D gene: .; CDR3 DNA: TGTGCCAGCAGCTCTGCACCTAGCAATCAGCCCCAGCATTTT; CDR3 protein: CASSSAPSNQPQHF
J gene: TRBJ1-5; V gene: TRBV14; clone size: .; D gene: TRBD1; CDR3 DNA: TGTGCCAGCAGCCAAGAGGGTCAGGACAGGGGTCGGATGGGCAATCAGCCCCAGCATTTT; CDR3 protein: CASSQEGQDRGRMGNQPQHF
J gene: TRBJ2-5; V gene: TRBV9; clone size: .; D gene: .; CDR3 DNA: TGTGCCAGCAGCGGCATGGGGCAAGAGACCCAGTACTTC; CDR3 protein: CASSGMGQETQYF
J gene: TRBJ2-7; V gene: TRBV15; clone size: .; D gene: .; CDR3 DNA: TGTGCCACCAGCAGAGTTGAGACAGTCTCCTACGAGCAGTACTTC; CDR3 protein: CATSRVETVSYEQYF
J gene: TRBJ1-1; V gene: TRBV5-1; clone size: .; D gene: .; CDR3 DNA: TGCGCCAGCAGCCCGGGCCTCAGGGATACTGAAGCTTTCTTT; CDR3 protein: CASSPGLRDTEAFF
J gene: TRBJ1-3; V gene: TRBV13; clone size: .; D gene: TRBD1; CDR3 DNA: TGTGCCAGCAGTTCCACAGGGGGCGGAAACACCATATATTTT; CDR3 protein: CASSSTGGGNTIYF
J gene: TRBJ1-3; V gene: TRBV2; clone size: .; D gene: .; CDR3 DNA: TGTGCCAGCAGTGAATCGTCGGAGGGGCTCATCGACTCTGGAAACACCATATATTTT; CDR3 protein: CASSESSEGLIDSGNTIYF
J gene: TRBJ2-7; V gene: TRBV21-1; clone size: .; D gene: .; CDR3 DNA: TGTGCCAGCAGCGCCCCCGGGAAGAGCGGGGTTGTGACCTACGAGCAGTACTTC; CDR3 protein: CASSAPGKSGVVTYEQYF
J gene: TRBJ2-7; V gene: TRBV7-2; clone size: .; D gene: .; CDR3 DNA: TGTGCCAGCAGCTTACTTCGATTAGACTACGAGCAGTACTTC; CDR3 protein: CASSLLRLDYEQYF
J gene: TRBJ2-7; V gene: TRBV19; clone size: .; D gene: TRBD2; CDR3 DNA: TGTGCCAGTAGGGGACTAGCAGGGTACGAGCAGTACTTC; CDR3 protein: CASRGLAGYEQYF
J gene: TRBJ2-2; V gene: TRBV30; clone size: .; D gene: TRBD1; CDR3 DNA: TGTGCCTGGATATTGTACAGGGGGCGAAGCGGGGAGCTGTTTTTT; CDR3 protein: CAWILYRGRSGELFF
J gene: TRBJ2-2; V gene: TRBV5-6; clone size: .; D gene: .; CDR3 DNA: TGTGCCAGCAGCTTCTCGGGCGCTCCTAGCCGCACCGGGGAGCTGTTTTTT; CDR3 protein: CASSFSGAPSRTGELFF
J gene: TRBJ2-7; V gene: TRBV27; clone size: .; D gene: TRBD1; CDR3 DNA: TGTGCCACCCGAGAGACAGGGAGAAACGAGCAGTACTTC; CDR3 protein: CATRETGRNEQYF
J gene: TRBJ2-7; V gene: TRBV7-8; clone size: .; D gene: .; CDR3 DNA: TGTGCCAGCAGCTTTCCCCCGTCCGAGCAGTACTTC; CDR3 protein: CASSFPPSEQYF
J gene: TRBJ2-7; V gene: TRBV7-2; clone size: .; D gene: TRBD2; CDR3 DNA: TGTGCCAGCAGCTTAGCGGGGATAGCGGGCTCCTACGAGCAGTACTTC; CDR3 protein: CASSLAGIAGSYEQYF
J gene: TRBJ2-3; V gene: TRBV19; clone size: .; D gene: TRBD2; CDR3 DNA: TGTGCCAGTAGTTCCCTAGCGGGAGGGAACGCAGATACGCAGTATTTT; CDR3 protein: CASSSLAGGNADTQYF
J gene: TRBJ1-5; V gene: TRBV19; clone size: .; D gene: .; CDR3 DNA: TGTGCCAGTAGTTCCTGGGGCAGGGCAGGACAGCCCCAGCATTTT; CDR3 protein: CASSSWGRAGQPQHF
J gene: TRBJ1-1; V gene: TRBV5-1; clone size: .; D gene: .; CDR3 DNA: TGCGCCAGCAGCTTGACGGGTTTGAACACTGAAGCTTTCTTT; CDR3 protein: CASSLTGLNTEAFF
J gene: TRBJ2-7; V gene: TRBV27; clone size: .; D gene: TRBD2; CDR3 DNA: TGTGCCAGCAGTTTAGTAACGGGGGGCGAGCAGTACTTC; CDR3 protein: CASSLVTGGEQYF
J gene: TRBJ2-3; V gene: TRBV9; clone size: .; D gene: .; CDR3 DNA: TGTGCCAGCAGCTCGGGCAGGGTTCCAGATACGCAGTATTTT; CDR3 protein: CASSSGRVPDTQYF
J gene: TRBJ2-7; V gene: TRBV7-8; clone size: .; D gene: .; CDR3 DNA: TGTGCCAGCAGCTTCGGCGGGACATACAACTCCTACGAGCAGTACTTC; CDR3 protein: CASSFGGTYNSYEQYF
J gene: TRBJ1-1; V gene: TRBV9; clone size: .; D gene: .; CDR3 DNA: TGTGCCAGCAGCACGGACCCGAACACTGAAGCTTTCTTT; CDR3 protein: CASSTDPNTEAFF
J gene: TRBJ1-2; V gene: TRBV19; clone size: .; D gene: .; CDR3 DNA: TGTGCCAGTAGTATAAACTCGGGTCTTTCCTATGGCTACACCTTC; CDR3 protein: CASSINSGLSYGYTF
J gene: TRBJ2-1; V gene: TRBV21-1; clone size: .; D gene: .; CDR3 DNA: TGTGCCAGCAGCAAAGCGCGGGACAGAGACTACAATGAGCAGTTCTTC; CDR3 protein: CASSKARDRDYNEQFF